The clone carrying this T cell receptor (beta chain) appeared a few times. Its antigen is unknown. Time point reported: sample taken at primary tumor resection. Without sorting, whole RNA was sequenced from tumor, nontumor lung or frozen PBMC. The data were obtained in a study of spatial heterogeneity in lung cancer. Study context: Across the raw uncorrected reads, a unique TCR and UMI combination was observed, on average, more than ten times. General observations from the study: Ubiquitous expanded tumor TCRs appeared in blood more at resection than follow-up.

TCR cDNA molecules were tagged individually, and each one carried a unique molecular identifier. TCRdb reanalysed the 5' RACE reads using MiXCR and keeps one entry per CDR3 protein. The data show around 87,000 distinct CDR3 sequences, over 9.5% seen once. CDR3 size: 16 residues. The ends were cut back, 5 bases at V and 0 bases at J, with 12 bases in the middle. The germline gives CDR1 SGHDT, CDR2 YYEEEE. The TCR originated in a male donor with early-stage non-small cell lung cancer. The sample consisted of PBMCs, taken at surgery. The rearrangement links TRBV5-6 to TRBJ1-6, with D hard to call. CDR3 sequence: CASSHFTGSYNSPLHF. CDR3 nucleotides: TGTGCCAGCAGTCATTTCACCGGCTCCTATAATTCACCCCTCCACTTT.